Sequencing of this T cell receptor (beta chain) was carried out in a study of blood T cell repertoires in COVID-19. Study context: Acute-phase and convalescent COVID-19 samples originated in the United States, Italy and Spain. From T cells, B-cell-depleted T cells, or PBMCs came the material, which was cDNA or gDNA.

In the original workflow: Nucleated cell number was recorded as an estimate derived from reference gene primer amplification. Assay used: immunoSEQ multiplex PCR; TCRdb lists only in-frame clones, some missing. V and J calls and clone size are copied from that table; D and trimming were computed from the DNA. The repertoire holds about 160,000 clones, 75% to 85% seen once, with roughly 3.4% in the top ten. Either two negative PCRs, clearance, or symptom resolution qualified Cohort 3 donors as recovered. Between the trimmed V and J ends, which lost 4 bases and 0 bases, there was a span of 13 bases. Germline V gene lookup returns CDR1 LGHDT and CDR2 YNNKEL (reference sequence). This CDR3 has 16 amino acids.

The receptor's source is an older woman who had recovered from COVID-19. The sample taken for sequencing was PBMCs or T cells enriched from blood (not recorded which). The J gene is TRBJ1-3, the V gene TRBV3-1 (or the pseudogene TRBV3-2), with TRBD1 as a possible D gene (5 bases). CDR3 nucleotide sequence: TGTGCCAGCAGCCTATCAAATAGGGGCTCTGGAAACACCATATATTTT. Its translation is CASSLSNRGSGNTIYF.